The next 15 T cell receptor beta chains were all read from a single sample in a study of T cell changes during pregnancy in multiple sclerosis. Sequencing used immunoSEQ multiplex PCR; TCRdb keeps in-frame clones, though not all of them. The table includes some 36,000 clones, about 93% detected once. The material sequenced was CD4+ T cells from peripheral blood mononuclear cells, taken in the second trimester of pregnancy. The receptors were sampled from a female donor in good health, enrolled as a control in a pregnancy study.

This chain links TRBV30 with TRBJ1-6; D may be TRBD1 (6 bases). Trimming removed 0 bases from V and 9 bases from J, with 12 bases in between. This CDR3 is built from 14 residues. Germline loops: CDR1 GTSNPN, CDR2 SVGIG (reference sequence). The CDR3 DNA is TGTGCCTGGAGTGTTGGGACACTGGCTTCACCCCTCCACTTT. Amino acid sequence: CAWSVGTLASPLHF.

J is TRBJ2-4 and V is TRBV29-1; D is perhaps TRBD1 (5 bases). This CDR3 is built from 13 residues. The V gene lost 7 bases and the J gene lost 4 bases, with 14 bases spanning the gap. Per the germline V gene, CDR1 is SQVTM and CDR2 is ANQGSEA. The CDR3 region is CSALGALKNIQYF. Written as DNA, the CDR3 is TGCAGCGCCTTAGGGGCCCTTAAAAACATTCAGTACTTC.

The rearrangement links TRBV4-3 to TRBJ1-2; a weak D match, TRBD1 (5 bases). Trimming cost V 0 bases and J 4 bases, with 12 bases left between them. Germline values: CDR1 LGHNA, CDR2 YSLEER. This CDR3 is built from 15 residues. The CDR3 loop is CASSQDIQGSYGYTF. DNA of the CDR3: TGCGCCAGCAGCCAAGATATCCAGGGATCCTATGGCTACACCTTC.

The genes are TRBV5-1 and TRBJ2-2; TRBD2 aligns across 8 bases. This CDR3 comprises 15 residues. Germline V CDR1 and CDR2: SGHRS, YFSETQ. J was trimmed by 8 bases and V by 4 bases; bases with no gene match: 10. CDR3 amino acids: CASSQPAGGKGELFF. The CDR3, as DNA: TGCGCCAGCAGCCAACCGGCGGGGGGAAAAGGGGAGCTGTTTTTT.

The rearrangement links TRBV5-4 to TRBJ2-1; tentative D call: TRBD2 (5 bases). Germline V lookup: CDR1 SGHNT, CDR2 YYREEE (reference sequence). The V gene lost 4 bases and the J gene lost 3 bases, with 8 bases spanning the gap. The CDR3 runs 13 residues. CDR3 residues: CASSRGFYNEQFF. The DNA of the CDR3 is TGTGCCAGCAGCCGGGGATTCTACAATGAGCAGTTCTTC.

The rearrangement uses TRBV6-5 and TRBJ2-7, with 9 bases fitting TRBD1. There are 14 residues in the CDR3. Germline V lookup: CDR1 MNHEY, CDR2 SVGAGI. V was pared by 8 bases and J by 4 bases, with 9 bases of the junction left unmatched. CDR3 coding DNA: TGTGCCAGCGCCGGGGGGACAGGGTGGTACGAGCAGTACTTC. Translation: CASAGGTGWYEQYF.

J is TRBJ2-1 and V is TRBV6-5, with TRBD1 identical over 8 bases. Germline CDR1 MNHEY, CDR2 SVGAGI. The V and J ends lost 4 bases and 9 bases, in that order; junction bases with no gene match: 8. The CDR3 runs 14 residues. The CDR3 DNA reads as TGTGCCAGCAGTTCTCGCCAGGGGGCCGCTGAGCAGTTCTTC. It translates to CASSSRQGAAEQFF.

This chain joins TRBV30 and TRBJ1-1, with no clear D. V lost 5 bases to trimming and J lost 0 bases, with 19 bases between them. The CDR3 contains 16 residues. CDR1 GTSNPN and CDR2 SVGIG come from the germline V gene (reference sequence). CDR3 loop: CAWLPEPSGVNTEAFF. The CDR3 DNA reads TGTGCCTGGCTCCCTGAGCCATCGGGAGTGAACACTGAAGCTTTCTTT.

A few counts support this clone. The chain links TRBV4-2 to TRBJ2-7; no clear D. The germline CDR1 and CDR2 sequences are LGHNA and YNFKEQ. Trimming took 1 base from V and 6 from J, leaving 10 bases between them. This CDR3 is built from 13 residues. CDR3 nucleotides: TGTGCCAGCAGCCAAGCGCAGGCCGTCGAGCAGTACTTC. It translates to CASSQAQAVEQYF.

The chain couples TRBV2 to TRBJ2-3; D is possibly TRBD2 (6 bases). The V end was cut by 6 bases, the J end by 1 base, with 14 bases between. Germline V CDR1 and CDR2: SNHLY, FYNNEI. This CDR3 has 15 residues. In DNA, the CDR3 is TGTGCCAGCAGGGAGGGATTTTTTGGCACAGATACGCAGTATTTT. It is translated as CASREGFFGTDTQYF.

The gene calls are TRBV4-1 and TRBJ1-5, with a tentative D call TRBD1 (6 bases). CDR1 MGHRA and CDR2 YSYEKL come from the germline V gene. The CDR3 runs to 16 residues. V was cut by 4 bases and J by 0 bases, with 13 bases left in between. In nucleotides, the CDR3 is TGCGCCAGCAGCCGTACAGGGAGCAATAGCAATCAGCCCCAGCATTTT. It is translated as CASSRTGSNSNQPQHF.

J is TRBJ2-7 and V is TRBV19; D is possibly TRBD1 (6 bases). Deletions cut 5 bases from V and 1 base from J, with 6 bases between. This CDR3 has 12 residues. Germline V gene lookup returns CDR1 LNHDA and CDR2 SQIVND (reference sequence). DNA of the CDR3: TGTGCCAGTAGTGACAGGTCCTACGAGCAGTACTTC. Translated, it gives CASSDRSYEQYF.

V and J are TRBV7-2 and TRBJ2-1; D is uncertain. The CDR3 contains 14 residues. Germline CDR1 is SGHTA and CDR2 is FQGNSA. The ends were cut back, 1 base at V and 6 bases at J, with 10 bases in the middle. CDR3 amino acids: CASSLGVAPNEQFF. CDR3 coding DNA: TGTGCCAGCAGCTTAGGGGTAGCTCCCAATGAGCAGTTCTTC.

The J gene is TRBJ1-2, the V gene TRBV7-8; D possibly corresponds to TRBD1 (5 bases). Germline CDR1 SGHVS, CDR2 FQNEAQ. The length of the CDR3 is 14 residues. Trimming pared 1 base from V and 2 bases from J, leaving 8 bases between. CDR3 nucleotide sequence: TGTGCCAGCAGCTTAGAGGCAGGGAACTATGGCTACACCTTC. It encodes CASSLEAGNYGYTF.

The chain links TRBV7-9 to TRBJ1-4; 7 positions match TRBD1. The CDR3 spans 15 residues. The V and J ends lost 5 bases and 6 bases, in that order; junction bases with no gene match: 9. Germline V CDR1 and CDR2: SEHNR, FQNEAQ (reference sequence). The CDR3: CASSPRGQGDEKLFF. The DNA for the CDR3 is TGTGCCAGCAGCCCCCGAGGGCAGGGGGATGAAAAACTGTTTTTT.